The source of this T cell receptor beta chain is a study of human T cells and chemical hapten exposure. Turning to the study itself: On roughly 2 cm by roughly 2 cm of upper inner arm skin, sensitization was performed with 2% DPC.

This clonotype was seen ten or more times. Its antigen is undetermined. As to time point: patch test 1, 2 weeks after DPC sensitization. The treatment was: therapeutic diphenylcyclopropenone sensitization with weekly scalp DPC. Patients had alopecia, were aged 18 to 70, and were not pregnant. TCRdb independently ran MiXCR on the RACE reads; one entry per CDR3 protein. The table records fewer than 500,000 distinct CDR3 sequences, roughly 5% of them present only once. Overall study results and limits: Donors were affected by alopecia, so their immune reaction might vary from that of healthy individuals.

The material sequenced was whole blood, taken in connection with sensitization to the hapten diphenylcyclopropenone (DPC). The clonotype comes from a woman in her 50s with alopecia areata. Some clones in this sample may be carry-over from other donors' samples.

The CDR3 bases are TGCAGTGCTAGCCCCCCTCGAAATGAGCAGTTCTTC. Translation gives CSASPPRNEQFF. The chain employs TRBV20-1 and TRBJ2-1; no reliable D call. Germline CDR1 and CDR2: DFQATT and SNEGSKA (reference sequence). Trimming removed 3 bases at V and 7 bases at J, with 10 bases between. CDR3 length equals 12 residues.